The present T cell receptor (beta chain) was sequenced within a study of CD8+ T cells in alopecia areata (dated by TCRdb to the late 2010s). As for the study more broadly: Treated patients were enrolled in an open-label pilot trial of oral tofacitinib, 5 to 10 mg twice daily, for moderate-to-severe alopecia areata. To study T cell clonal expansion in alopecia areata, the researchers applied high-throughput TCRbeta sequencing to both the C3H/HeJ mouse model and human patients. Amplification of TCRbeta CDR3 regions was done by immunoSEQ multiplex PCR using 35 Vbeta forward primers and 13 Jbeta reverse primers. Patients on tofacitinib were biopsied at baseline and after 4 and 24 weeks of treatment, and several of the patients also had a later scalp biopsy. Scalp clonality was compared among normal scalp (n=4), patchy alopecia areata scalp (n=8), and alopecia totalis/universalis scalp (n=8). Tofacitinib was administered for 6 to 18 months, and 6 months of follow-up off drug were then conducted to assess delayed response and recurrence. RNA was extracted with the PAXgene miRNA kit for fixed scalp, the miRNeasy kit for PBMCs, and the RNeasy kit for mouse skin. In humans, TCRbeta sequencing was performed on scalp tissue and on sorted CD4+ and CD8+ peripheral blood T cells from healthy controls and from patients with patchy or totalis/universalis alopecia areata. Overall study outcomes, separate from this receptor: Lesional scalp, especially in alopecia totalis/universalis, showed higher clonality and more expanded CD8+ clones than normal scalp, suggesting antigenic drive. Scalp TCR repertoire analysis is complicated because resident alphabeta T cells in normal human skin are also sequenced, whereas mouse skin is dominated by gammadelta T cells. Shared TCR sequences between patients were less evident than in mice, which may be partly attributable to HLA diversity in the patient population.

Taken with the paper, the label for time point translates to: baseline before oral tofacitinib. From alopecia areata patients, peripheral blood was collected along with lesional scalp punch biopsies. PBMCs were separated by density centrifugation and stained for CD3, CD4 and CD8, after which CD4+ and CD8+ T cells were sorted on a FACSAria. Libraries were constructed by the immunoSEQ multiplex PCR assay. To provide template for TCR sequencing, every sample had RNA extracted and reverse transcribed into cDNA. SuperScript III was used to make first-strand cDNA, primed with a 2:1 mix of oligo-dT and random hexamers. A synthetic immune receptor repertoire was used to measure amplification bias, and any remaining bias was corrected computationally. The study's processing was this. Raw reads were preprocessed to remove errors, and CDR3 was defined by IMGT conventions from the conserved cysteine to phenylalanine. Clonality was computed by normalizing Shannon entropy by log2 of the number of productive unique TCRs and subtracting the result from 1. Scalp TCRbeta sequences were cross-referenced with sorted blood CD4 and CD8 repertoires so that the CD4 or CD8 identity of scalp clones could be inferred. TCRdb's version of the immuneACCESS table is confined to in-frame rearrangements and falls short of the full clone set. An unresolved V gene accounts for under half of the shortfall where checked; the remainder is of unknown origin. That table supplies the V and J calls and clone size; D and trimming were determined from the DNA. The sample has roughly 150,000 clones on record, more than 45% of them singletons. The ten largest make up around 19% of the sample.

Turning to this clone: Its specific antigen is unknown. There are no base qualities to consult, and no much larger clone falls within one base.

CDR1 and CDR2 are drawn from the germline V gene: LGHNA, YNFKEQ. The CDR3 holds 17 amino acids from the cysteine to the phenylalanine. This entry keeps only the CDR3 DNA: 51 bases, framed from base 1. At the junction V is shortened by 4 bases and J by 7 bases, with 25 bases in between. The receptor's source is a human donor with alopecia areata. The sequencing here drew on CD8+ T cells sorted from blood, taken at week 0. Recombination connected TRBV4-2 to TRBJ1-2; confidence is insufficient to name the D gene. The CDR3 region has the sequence CASSPRRVPGGLIGYTF. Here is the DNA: TGTGCCAGCAGCCCAAGAAGGGTCCCAGGAGGGCTAATTGGCTACACCTTC.